This TCR beta chain is drawn from a study of resident and recirculating memory T cells in vitiligo. Study context: Shave-biopsy epidermis from lesional and nonlesional skin was sequenced alongside PBMCs. The samples were homogenized without cell sorting before genomic DNA extraction.

Germline-derived CDR1 and CDR2 are SGHKS and YYEKEE (reference sequence). V dropped 3 bases and J dropped 0 bases, with 18 bases sitting between them. The CDR3 is 17 residues long. Libraries were prepared by immunoSEQ multiplex PCR; TCRdb keeps only in-frame clonotypes and omits some of them. The sample comprises around 40,000 clones, about 90% of which are singletons, and more than 3.5% rests with the top ten. Points on this clone: The antigen is unknown.

Points from the study as a whole: Non-conserved TCRs across sites and patients suggested distinct clones per lesion.

No change in lesions over the prior 6 months defined stable disease. The sequence was obtained from a male donor with vitiligo. The chain employs TRBV5-5 and TRBJ2-5; the D gene is possibly TRBD2 (6 bases). What was sequenced was blood. The CDR3 loop reads CASSSWGLAPYQETQYF. The DNA for the CDR3 is TGTGCCAGCAGCTCATGGGGCCTAGCGCCGTACCAAGAGACCCAGTACTTC.